This passage covers 30 T cell receptor beta chains from one sample sequenced in a study of breast tumors, draining lymph nodes, adjacent tissues (TCRdb year 2016). The library was made by multiplex PCR. Sequencing was performed on an Illumina HiSeq 2000. TCRdb reran the public reads through fastp at Q25 and MiXCR, keeping productive beta chains. Rows are combined by CDR3 protein, so each entry shows the most common genes and DNA. The sample table lists roughly 15,000 distinct CDR3 sequences, 52% of them with a count of one. The leading ten clones occupy 16% of the sample. The sample consisted of tumor-adjacent breast tissue. The origin of the receptors is a female donor with breast cancer. Some clones in this sample may be carry-over from other donors' samples.

The rearrangement links TRBV7-2 to TRBJ1-6, with a weak D call TRBD1 (5 bases). Germline V gives CDR1 SGHTA, CDR2 FQGNSA. There are 14 residues in the CDR3. Deletions cut 2 bases from V and 13 bases from J, with 15 bases between. The CDR3 region has the DNA TGTGCCAGCAGCTTACGGGGGGAGCACTCGCCCCTCCACTTT. Protein: CASSLRGEHSPLHF.

The rearrangement joins TRBV9 to TRBJ1-6; TRBD1 aligns across 12 bases. Germline V lookup: CDR1 SGDLS, CDR2 YYNGEE. The CDR3 loop spans 17 amino acids. V dropped 3 bases and J dropped 6; count of bases not matched to a gene: 7. The CDR3 loop is CASSGGTGGAGNSPLHF. In DNA form, the CDR3 reads TGTGCCAGCAGCGGTGGGACAGGGGGCGCGGGTAATTCACCCCTCCACTTT.

In regard to this clonotype: A clone one base away is much larger, so this may be a read error. This rearrangement joins TRBV6-6 to TRBJ1-1, with D tentatively TRBD1 (6 bases). The length of the CDR3 is 13 residues. CDR1 and CDR2 (germline): MNHNY, SVGAGI (reference sequence). The CDR3 sequence is CASSWDKGTGAFF. As DNA, the CDR3 is TGTGCCAGCAGTTGGGACAAGGGCACTGGAGCTTTCTTT.

V is TRBV5-1 and J is TRBJ1-2; 10 bases agree with TRBD1. The V gene's germline CDR1 is SGHRS and CDR2 YFSETQ. CDR3 length equals 15 residues. With V trimmed by 2 bases and J by 4 bases, 5 bases remained unmatched. CDR3 loop: CASSFGTGAAYGYTF. Here the CDR3 DNA reads TGCGCCAGCAGCTTCGGGACAGGGGCCGCCTATGGCTACACCTTC.

The gene calls are TRBV7-9 and TRBJ2-3; D is unresolved. Germline CDR1 reads SEHNR; CDR2 reads FQNEAQ (reference sequence). The CDR3 covers 14 residues. Trimming took 4 bases from V and 1 from J, leaving 9 bases between them. The CDR3 loop is CASSSQPGTDTQYF. DNA of the CDR3: TGTGCCAGCAGCTCACAGCCTGGCACAGATACGCAGTATTTT.

The gene calls are TRBV7-3 and TRBJ1-5, with D hard to call. The CDR3 length is 13 residues. Germline V gene sequence: CDR1 SGHTA, CDR2 FQGTGA. V lost 6 bases and J 2 bases, leaving 8 bases between the germline ends. CDR3 protein: CASRSFGNQPQHF. The CDR3 coding sequence is TGTGCCAGCAGAAGTTTTGGCAATCAGCCCCAGCATTTT.

The chain has TRBV10-3 and TRBJ2-2, with no clear D. V was trimmed by 3 bases and J by 6 bases, leaving 11 bases between them. Per germline, CDR1 ENHRY and CDR2 SYGVKD. This CDR3 comprises 14 residues. The CDR3, as DNA: TGTGCCATCAGTGAAGTTGGCGTTGCCGGGGAGCTGTTTTTT. It specifies CAISEVGVAGELFF.

This clonotype was seen repeatedly, ten times or more. This chain links TRBV7-9 with TRBJ2-1, with D possibly being TRBD2 (5 bases). Germline V gene data show CDR1 as SEHNR and CDR2 as FQNEAQ (reference sequence). The ends were cut back, 4 bases at V and 9 bases at J, with 16 bases in the middle. The CDR3 has 14 residues. The CDR3 DNA sequence: TGTGCCAGCAGCTCCCCAGCGGCGGTTGGTGAGCAGTTCTTC. It encodes CASSSPAAVGEQFF.

In its sample, this clonotype is medium-sized. The chain combines TRBV7-2 with TRBJ2-7; D remains ambiguous. Germline lookup yields CDR1 SGHTA and CDR2 FQGNSA. This CDR3 has 14 residues. V was pared by 1 base and J by 5 bases, with 12 bases between. CDR3 sequence reads: CASSLGAPLNEQYF. The CDR3 DNA reads TGTGCCAGCAGCTTAGGAGCCCCGTTAAACGAGCAGTACTTC. Variable domain in full (rest from reference TRBV7-2 and TRBJ2-7): GAGVSQSPSNKVTEKGKDVELRCDPISGHTALYWYRQSLGQGLEFLIYFQGNSAPDKSGLPSDRFSAERTGGSVSTLTIQRTQQEDSAVYLCASSLGAPLNEQYFGPGTRLTVT.

The rearrangement uses TRBV7-9 and TRBJ1-3, with D unclear. The germline V gene has CDR1 SEHNR and CDR2 FQNEAQ (reference sequence). The V and J ends lost 5 bases and 0 bases respectively, with 8 bases between them. The CDR3 totals 14 residues. This CDR3 reads CASSKGRSGNTIYF. CDR3 coding DNA: TGTGCCAGCAGCAAGGGCCGCTCTGGAAACACCATATATTTT.

CDR3 DNA: TGTGCCAGCAGCAGGACAGGGGGTATCGGCTACTATGGCTACACCTTC. Its translation is CASSRTGGIGYYGYTF. The chain carries TRBV5-6 and TRBJ1-2; 10 nucleotides line up with TRBD1. Germline CDR1 SGHDT, CDR2 YYEEEE. CDR3 length equals 16 residues. The junction had 9 bases not matched to a gene; V was cut back by 4 bases and J by 3 bases.

By its share, this clonotype is medium-sized (0.01 to 0.1%). CDR3 sequence: CASSRTGDYGYTF. In nucleotides, the CDR3 is TGTGCCAGCAGCCGGACAGGGGACTATGGCTACACCTTC. The V and J genes are TRBV7-9 and TRBJ1-2, with 9 bases matching TRBD1. This CDR3 contains 13 residues. CDR1 SEHNR and CDR2 FQNEAQ come from the germline V gene (reference sequence). The J segment lost 3 bases and the V segment lost 5 bases, leaving 1 base of the junction unmatched.

Sample share makes this clonotype large. This rearrangement joins TRBV20-1 to TRBJ2-7; D possibly corresponds to TRBD1 (7 bases). Germline lookup yields CDR1 DFQATT and CDR2 SNEGSKA (reference sequence). The CDR3 totals 15 residues. The V and J ends lost 6 bases and 7 bases respectively, with 25 bases between them. DNA of the CDR3: TGCAGTGCGACGACAGGGTTCGAAAGCGGGCAAGAGCAGTACTTC. Translating it yields CSATTGFESGQEQYF.

The rearrangement links TRBV15 to TRBJ2-1; perhaps TRBD2 as D (5 bases). Germline V lookup: CDR1 LNHNV, CDR2 YYDKDF (reference sequence). The CDR3 has 13 amino acids. V gave up 3 bases and J gave up 10 bases, with 13 bases separating them. CDR3 DNA: TGTGCCACCAGCAGGTCCCCCGGGGAGGAGCAGTTCTTC. This translates into CATSRSPGEEQFF.

The chain joins TRBV7-2 to TRBJ2-5; 12 bases line up with TRBD2. In germline, CDR1 is SGHTA, CDR2 FQGNSA. J lost 4 bases, V lost 7 bases, and 10 bases had no gene match. The CDR3 spans 16 residues. In nucleotides, the CDR3 is TGTGCCAGCACCGAACTAGCGGGAGGAGTAGGAGAGACCCAGTACTTC. It encodes CASTELAGGVGETQYF.

Comments on this clonotype: A read error may explain this, as a much larger clone is one base away. The genes are TRBV11-2 and TRBJ1-1; 8 positions agree with TRBD1. Germline CDR1 reads SGHAT; CDR2 reads FQNNGV. This CDR3 has 13 amino acids. The CDR3 loop is CVSSLQQGAEAFF. The CDR3 DNA reads as TGTGTCAGCAGCTTACAACAGGGGGCTGAAGCTTTCTTT.

The chain uses TRBV29-1 and TRBJ2-7; no reliable D call. Per germline, CDR1 SQVTM and CDR2 ANQGSEA. The CDR3 consists of 11 residues. V was trimmed by 6 bases and J by 3 bases, leaving 9 bases between them. The DNA of the CDR3 is TGCAGCGTCAGAGAAATCTACGAGCAGTACTTC. Its protein product is CSVREIYEQYF.

In this sample, this clonotype turned up many times. The rearrangement uses TRBV5-6 and TRBJ1-3; D not certain. The V and J ends lost 2 bases and 6 bases respectively, with 3 bases between them. The germline V gene encodes CDR1 SGHDT and CDR2 YYEEEE. There are 11 residues in the CDR3. The CDR3 region is CASSFLNTIYF. In DNA, the CDR3 is TGTGCCAGCAGCTTCTTAAACACCATATATTTT. Filled out from reference TRBV5-6 and TRBJ1-3, the complete variable domain reads DAGVTQSPTHLIKTRGQQVTLRCSPKSGHDTVSWYQQALGQGPQFIFQYYEEEERQRGNFPDRFSGHQFPNYSSELNVNALLLGDSALYLCASSFLNTIYFGEGSWLTVV.

In this sample, this clonotype turned up many times. For the CDR3, the DNA is TGTGCCAGCAGCTTAGGCTCCAGGGGCAACATTCAGTACTTC. Protein product: CASSLGSRGNIQYF. The J gene is TRBJ2-4, the V gene TRBV7-2, with D possibly being TRBD1 (6 bases). The V gene lost 1 base and the J gene lost 7 bases, with 11 bases spanning the gap. CDR1 and CDR2 (germline): SGHTA, FQGNSA. The CDR3 runs 14 residues.

Points on this clonotype: This CDR3 is missing its conserved last phenylalanine or tryptophan, likely due to a read error. The limits of the CDR3 on the DNA are not certain, so only TCRdb's listed CDR3 is given. V and J are TRBV4-1 and TRBJ1-1. Germline V gene data show CDR1 as MGHRA and CDR2 as YSYEKL. The CDR3 is 8 amino acids in total, end residues counted. The CDR3 is CASSQVLA.

The sample holds many counts of this clonotype. CDR3 loop: CASSRDPIKHEAFF. CDR3 sequence (DNA): TGTGCCAGCAGCCGAGATCCAATTAAACATGAAGCTTTCTTT. The rearrangement uses TRBV7-9 and TRBJ1-1; D is uncertain. The CDR3 has 14 residues. CDR1 SEHNR and CDR2 FQNEAQ come from the germline V gene (reference sequence). Trimming left V 5 bases short and J 7 bases short, with 17 bases between.

This clonotype was found many times. A read error may be the cause here, since a much bigger clone is one base away. This chain connects TRBV9 to TRBJ2-7, with D maybe TRBD1 (5 bases). Per the germline V gene, CDR1 is SGDLS and CDR2 is YYNGEE. The CDR3 extends over 14 amino acids. The CDR3 is CASSVGGDLYEQSF. The CDR3 DNA sequence: TGTGCCAGCAGCGTAGGGGGCGATCTCTACGAGCAGTCCTTC. The whole variable domain, remainder taken from reference TRBV9 and TRBJ2-7, is DSGVTQTPKHLITATGQRVTLRCSPRSGDLSVYWYQQSLDQGLQFLIQYYNGEERAKGNILERFSAQQFPDLHSELNLSSLELGDSALYFCASSVGGDLYEQSFGPGTRLTVT.

The V and J genes are TRBV20-1 and TRBJ2-3, with D maybe TRBD1 (5 bases). Germline V gene sequence: CDR1 DFQATT, CDR2 SNEGSKA (reference sequence). This CDR3 is 12 amino acids long. V dropped 2 bases and J dropped 6 bases, with 9 bases sitting between them. The CDR3 here is CSARSPGDTQYF. In nucleotides, the CDR3 is TGCAGTGCTAGATCACCAGGGGATACGCAGTATTTT.

The CDR3 DNA is TGTGCCAGCAGCCGACAGAACTATGGCTACACCTTC. The encoded protein is CASSRQNYGYTF. The chain carries TRBV14 and TRBJ1-2, with D maybe TRBD1 (5 bases). Germline lookup yields CDR1 SGHDN and CDR2 FVKESK. The CDR3 is 12 amino acids. Trimming pared 4 bases from V and 2 bases from J, leaving 5 bases between.

This clonotype was seen once. One junction end disagrees with the germline gene, perhaps due to a read error. This chain links TRBV7-2 with TRBJ1-2; no reliable D call. The CDR3 spans 13 residues. The germline CDR1 and CDR2 sequences are SGHTA and FQGNSA. The CDR3 region is CASSLGVSDGCTF. The CDR3 DNA follows: TGTGCCAGCAGCTTAGGTGTTTCGGATGGCTGCACCTTC. The variable domain in full, with the rest retrieved from reference TRBV7-2 and TRBJ1-2, is GAGVSQSPSNKVTEKGKDVELRCDPISGHTALYWYRQSLGQGLEFLIYFQGNSAPDKSGLPSDRFSAERTGGSVSTLTIQRTQQEDSAVYLCASSLGVSDGCTFGSGTRLTVV.

By share, this clonotype counts as medium-sized. J is TRBJ1-3 and V is TRBV29-1; D gene ambiguous. CDR1 is SQVTM, CDR2 ANQGSEA, per germline. V dropped 2 bases and J dropped 4 bases, with 9 bases sitting between them. The CDR3 length is 13 residues. The CDR3 region is CSVEQSWGNTIYF. The CDR3 region has the DNA TGCAGCGTTGAACAGTCGTGGGGAAACACCATATATTTT.

In its sample, this clonotype was seen many times. This rearrangement joins TRBV19 to TRBJ2-7, with TRBD2 matching 9 bases. The CDR3 runs to 16 residues. The germline V gene encodes CDR1 LNHDA and CDR2 SQIVND (reference sequence). V shed 3 bases, J shed 2 bases, and the junction held 8 bases outside the gene matches. The CDR3 DNA reads as TGTGCCAGTAGTATGCCCGCGGGGGGGCCCCCCTACGAGCAGTACTTC. It yields the protein CASSMPAGGPPYEQYF.

The chain links TRBV7-8 to TRBJ1-1; D uncertain. This CDR3 has 13 residues. V was clipped by 4 bases and J by 0 bases, with 6 bases between them. Germline V gene lookup returns CDR1 SGHVS and CDR2 FQNEAQ. CDR3 protein: CASSSGMNTEAFF. CDR3 nucleotides: TGTGCCAGCAGCTCAGGAATGAACACTGAAGCTTTCTTT.

The chain carries TRBV2 and TRBJ2-7; D tentatively reads TRBD1 or TRBD2 (5 bases each). Trimming removed 8 bases from V and 9 bases from J, with 23 bases in between. Germline CDR1 and CDR2: SNHLY and FYNNEI. The CDR3 is made up of 14 amino acids. The DNA for the CDR3 is TGTGCCAGCTTTTACGGGACGGGCGACCAGGGGCAGTACTTC. It encodes CASFYGTGDQGQYF.

As concerns this clonotype: A read error may be the cause here, since a much bigger clone is one base away. This chain connects TRBV7-3 to TRBJ2-5; 11 nucleotides match TRBD2. This CDR3 is built from 15 residues. V gave up 7 bases and J gave up 7 bases; unmatched junction bases: 11. CDR1 is SGHTA and CDR2 is FQGTGA in the germline V gene. CDR3 protein: CASTGTSGGSGTQYF. The CDR3 DNA sequence: TGTGCCAGCACCGGGACTAGCGGAGGGAGTGGGACCCAGTACTTC. The whole variable domain, remainder taken from reference TRBV7-3 and TRBJ2-5, is GAGVSQTPSNKVTEKGKYVELRCDPISGHTALYWYRQSLGQGPEFLIYFQGTGAADDSGLPNDRFFAVRPEGSVSTLKIQRTERGDSAVYLCASTGTSGGSGTQYFGPGTRLLVL.